This T cell receptor beta chain was recorded in a study of human T cells and chemical hapten exposure. Study context: Mainly, slight library volume differences in the pool made TCR yields vary.

In the authors' workflow: Counts of TCRs in each sample centred on a median of around 92,000 and extended from approximately 25,000 to 650,000. TCRdb re-analysed the RACE reads in MiXCR, keeping a single row per CDR3 protein. TCRdb, not the original authors, processed these V and J calls. This table holds over 55,000 distinct CDR3 sequences, roughly a tenth found once. Overall study results and limits: The study found expanded TCRs formed significantly more large CDR3 similarity clusters than controls. The donors suffered from alopecia, so their immune response may not match that of healthy people.

As to time point: pre-sensitization, week 0. Treatment denoted: therapeutic diphenylcyclopropenone sensitization with weekly scalp DPC. On this clonotype itself: Its specificity is not known.

The V gene lost 0 bases and the J gene lost 0 bases, with 3 bases spanning the gap. Germline V gives CDR1 MNHEY, CDR2 SMNVEV (reference sequence). This CDR3 is 13 amino acids long. The rearrangement uses TRBV27 and TRBJ2-7; D is ambiguous. The source material was whole blood, sampled in connection with sensitization to the hapten diphenylcyclopropenone (DPC). The origin of this receptor is a man aged 40-55 years with alopecia areata. Some clones in this sample may be carry-over from other donors' samples. In DNA form, the CDR3 reads TGTGCCAGCAGTTTATCCCCCTCCTACGAGCAGTACTTC. Translated: CASSLSPSYEQYF.